These 15 T cell receptor beta chains were sequenced from one sample in a study of beta chain features in type 1 diabetes. Of the isolated RNA, all was reverse transcribed, and so the sequenced material was expressed TCRB transcripts. Some clones are missing from TCRdb's copy, which holds only in-frame ones; the method was immunoSEQ multiplex PCR. The sample includes roughly 370,000 clones, 11% to 15% of them seen just once. What was sequenced was naive CD4+ T cells from blood. Receptors originate from a man aged 30 to 39 in good health.

The J gene is TRBJ2-5, the V gene TRBV6-5; D unresolved. The V gene's germline CDR1 is MNHEY and CDR2 SVGAGI. The V gene lost 10 bases and the J gene lost 4 bases, with 10 bases spanning the gap. The CDR3 totals 11 residues. The CDR3 coding sequence is TGTGCCACCTCCCGACGAGAGACCCAGTACTTC. The encoded protein is CATSRRETQYF.

This clone was observed a handful of times. V gene TRBV4-2 combines with J gene TRBJ2-5; unclear D gene. Trimming shortened V by 2 bases and J by 5 bases, and 12 bases separated the two germline ends. The CDR3 is 14 amino acids. CDR1 and CDR2 from the germline V gene are LGHNA and YNFKEQ. CDR3 protein: CASSQQAIKETQYF. The CDR3 region has the DNA TGTGCCAGCAGCCAACAGGCGATTAAGGAGACCCAGTACTTC.

This clone was seen only a few times. This chain uses TRBV7-2 with TRBJ2-7; 10 bases agree with TRBD1. V dropped 5 bases and J dropped 1; count of bases not matched to a gene: 5. CDR1 and CDR2 from the germline V gene are SGHTA and FQGNSA. The CDR3 contains 15 residues. The DNA of the CDR3 is TGTGCCAGCAGCCAAGACAGGGGGCTTTCCTACGAGCAGTACGTC. The encoded protein is CASSQDRGLSYEQYV.

The chain has TRBV6-5 and TRBJ1-1; 7 bases match TRBD1. This CDR3 spans 13 amino acids. The junction had 5 bases not matched to a gene; V was cut back by 6 bases and J by 4 bases. Germline assignment: CDR1 MNHEY and CDR2 SVGAGI. The CDR3, as DNA: TGTGCCAGCAGGAGACAGGGTGGCACTGAAGCTTTCTTT. Translating it yields CASRRQGGTEAFF.

V gene TRBV4-3 combines with J gene TRBJ2-3; D is possibly TRBD1 (8 bases). The CDR3 is made up of 18 amino acids. Trimming left V 4 bases short and J 3 bases short, with 23 bases between. Per germline, CDR1 LGHNA and CDR2 YSLEER. The CDR3 protein is CASSREGQGGVRTDTQYF. DNA for the CDR3: TGCGCCAGCAGCCGAGAAGGACAGGGAGGGGTGCGGACAGATACGCAGTATTTT.

J is TRBJ2-1 and V is TRBV5-1, with TRBD2 matching 14 bases. V lost 4 bases to trimming and J lost 6 bases; unmatched junction nucleotides: 9. In germline, CDR1 is SGHRS, CDR2 YFSETQ. The CDR3 is 17 residues long. CDR3 sequence: CASSRPGTSGSANEQFF. DNA of the CDR3: TGCGCCAGCAGCCGCCCCGGGACTAGCGGGAGTGCCAATGAGCAGTTCTTC.

This clone appeared many times. The chain is built from TRBV29-1 and TRBJ2-4; a possible D gene is TRBD1 (6 bases). The CDR3 runs 12 residues. The germline gives CDR1 SQVTM, CDR2 ANQGSEA. V shed 7 bases and J shed 8 bases, with 15 bases lying between them. In nucleotides, the CDR3 is TGCAGCGCCGGGACACTTCGAGACATTCAGTACTTC. Translating gives CSAGTLRDIQYF.

This chain joins TRBV9 and TRBJ2-5, with D unresolved. V lost 0 bases and J 4 bases, leaving 13 bases between the germline ends. The CDR3 runs 15 residues. The germline V gene has CDR1 SGDLS and CDR2 YYNGEE. CDR3 nucleotide sequence: TGTGCCAGCAGCGTAGCTCCCGACGATAGAGAGACCCAGTACTTC. Translated, it gives CASSVAPDDRETQYF.

This clone was seen more than once but under ten times. This chain joins TRBV27 and TRBJ2-7; D not certain. Germline CDR1 reads MNHEY; CDR2 reads SMNVEV (reference sequence). With 8 bases removed from V and 2 bases from J, the gap between germline ends came to 13 bases. The length of the CDR3 is 13 residues. The CDR3: CASGDLPTYEQYF. CDR3 nucleotides: TGTGCCAGCGGCGACTTGCCAACCTACGAGCAGTACTTC.

The chain uses TRBV7-2 and TRBJ1-4, with D possibly being TRBD1 (5 bases). The CDR3 spans 15 residues. Germline assignment: CDR1 SGHTA and CDR2 FQGNSA. V was trimmed by 6 bases and J by 7 bases, leaving 18 bases between them. CDR3 nucleotides: TGTGCCAGCAGTTTCTCGGGGCAGGGTGGTGAAAAACTGTTTTTT. Translated: CASSFSGQGGEKLFF.

The CDR3 DNA reads as TGTGCCAGCAGCTGGGGACTAGACGCCAACGTCCTGACTTTC. This codes for CASSWGLDANVLTF. The chain is built from TRBV7-2 and TRBJ2-6, with 8 bases that match TRBD2. The CDR3 consists of 14 residues. Germline V gene lookup returns CDR1 SGHTA and CDR2 FQGNSA. V was clipped by 4 bases and J by 7 bases; unmatched bases: 3.

The V call is TRBV25-1, the J call TRBJ2-5; tentatively, D is TRBD1 (6 bases). The CDR3 extends over 16 amino acids. Trimming removed 1 base from V and 3 bases from J, with 15 bases in between. Per the germline V gene, CDR1 is MGHDK and CDR2 is SYGVNS. The CDR3 DNA sequence: TGTGCCAGCAGTGAATCCGTGGGTAGGGGGAAAGAGACCCAGTACTTC. This encodes CASSESVGRGKETQYF.

This clone has just a few counts. The chain uses TRBV9 and TRBJ2-7, with TRBD2 matching 7 bases. Germline CDR1 and CDR2: SGDLS and YYNGEE. The CDR3 is 13 amino acids. Trimming cost V 3 bases and J 4 bases; bases outside gene matches: 4. Here the CDR3 reads CASSAGLDYEQYF. CDR3 sequence (DNA): TGTGCCAGCAGCGCTGGACTAGATTACGAGCAGTACTTC.

This clone was counted between two and nine times. J is TRBJ2-5 and V is TRBV5-4; possible D gene TRBD2, 5 bases. Germline V gives CDR1 SGHNT, CDR2 YYREEE (reference sequence). V was trimmed by 0 bases and J by 5 bases, leaving 11 bases between them. The CDR3 runs to 14 residues. The CDR3 loop is CASSLEVRGETQYF. In DNA, the CDR3 is TGTGCCAGCAGCTTGGAGGTCCGGGGTGAGACCCAGTACTTC.

This clone was found a few times. The chain recombines TRBV15 with TRBJ1-1; TRBD1 matches 11 bases. V lost 1 base and J lost 1; bases outside the gene matches: 8. The CDR3 is 18 residues long. Germline V CDR1 and CDR2: LNHNV, YYDKDF (reference sequence). The chain's CDR3 is CATSRAKGQGAWNTEAFF. The CDR3 bases are TGTGCCACCAGCAGAGCCAAAGGACAGGGGGCTTGGAACACTGAAGCTTTCTTT. The full variable domain, completed using reference TRBV15 and TRBJ1-1, is DAMVIQNPRYQVTQFGKPVTLSCSQTLNHNVMYWYQQKSSQAPKLLFHYYDKDFNNEADTPDNFQSRRPNTSFCFLDIRSPGLGDTAMYLCATSRAKGQGAWNTEAFFGQGTRLTVV.